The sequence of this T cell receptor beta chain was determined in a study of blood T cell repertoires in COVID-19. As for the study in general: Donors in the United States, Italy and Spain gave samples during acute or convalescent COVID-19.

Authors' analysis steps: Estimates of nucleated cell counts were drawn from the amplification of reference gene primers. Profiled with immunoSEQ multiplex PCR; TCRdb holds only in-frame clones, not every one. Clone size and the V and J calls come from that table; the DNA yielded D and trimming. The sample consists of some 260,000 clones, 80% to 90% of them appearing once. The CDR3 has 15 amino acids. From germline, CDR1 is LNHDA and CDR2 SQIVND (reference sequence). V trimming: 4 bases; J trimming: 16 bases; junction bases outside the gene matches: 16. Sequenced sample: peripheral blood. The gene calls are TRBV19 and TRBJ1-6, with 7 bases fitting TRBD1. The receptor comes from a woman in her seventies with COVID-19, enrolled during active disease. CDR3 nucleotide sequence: TGTGCCAGTAGTAAGGGAAGGACAGGCCATCCCGGACTCCACTTT. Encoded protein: CASSKGRTGHPGLHF.